The T cell receptor (beta chain) described here comes from a study of OX40 agonist ivuxolimab in advanced cancers. This table comes from immunoSEQ multiplex PCR, and its TCRdb copy is limited to in-frame clones, with some not included. The sample gives under 90,000 clones, roughly nine tenths of which show up once; around 2.5% is in the top ten. Per the germline V gene, CDR1 is SGHRS and CDR2 is YFSETQ. This CDR3 is 13 amino acids long. Trimming removed 4 bases at V and 3 bases at J, with 8 bases between. V usage is TRBV5-1 and J usage is TRBJ1-3, with D possibly being TRBD1 (5 bases). The starting material was CD4+ or CD8+ T cells sorted from blood, obtained in a trial of the OX40 agonist ivuxolimab. This clonotype was sampled from an adult with an advanced solid tumor such as melanoma, head and neck, liver or kidney cancer. The CDR3 here is CASSGGDGNTIYF. The CDR3 DNA follows: TGCGCCAGCAGCGGGGGGGATGGAAACACCATATATTTT.